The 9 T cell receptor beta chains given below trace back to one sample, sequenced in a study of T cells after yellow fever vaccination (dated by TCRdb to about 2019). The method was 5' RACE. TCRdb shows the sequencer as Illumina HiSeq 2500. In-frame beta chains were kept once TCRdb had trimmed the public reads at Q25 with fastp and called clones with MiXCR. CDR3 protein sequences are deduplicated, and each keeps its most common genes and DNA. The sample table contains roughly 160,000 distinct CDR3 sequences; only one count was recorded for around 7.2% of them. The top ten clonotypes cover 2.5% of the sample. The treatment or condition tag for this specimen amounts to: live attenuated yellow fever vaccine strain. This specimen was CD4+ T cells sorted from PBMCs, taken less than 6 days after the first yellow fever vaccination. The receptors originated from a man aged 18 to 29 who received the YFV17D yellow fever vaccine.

The CDR3 protein is CAITGTGPYEQYV. The CDR3 DNA reads as TGTGCCATTACCGGGACAGGCCCTTACGAGCAGTACGTC. The gene calls are TRBV28 and TRBJ2-7; 8 nucleotides match TRBD1. Looked up from germline, CDR1 is MDHEN and CDR2 is SYDVKM. V shed 10 bases and J 4 bases; nucleotides not matched to a gene: 9. The CDR3 consists of 13 residues.

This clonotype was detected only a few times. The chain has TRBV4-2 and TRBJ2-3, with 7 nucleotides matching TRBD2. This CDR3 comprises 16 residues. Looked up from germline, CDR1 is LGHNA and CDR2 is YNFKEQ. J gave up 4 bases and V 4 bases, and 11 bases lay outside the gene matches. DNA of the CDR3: TGTGCCAGCAGCCTTAGTAGTGCGGGGGAGTCAGATACGCAGTATTTT. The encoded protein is CASSLSSAGESDTQYF.

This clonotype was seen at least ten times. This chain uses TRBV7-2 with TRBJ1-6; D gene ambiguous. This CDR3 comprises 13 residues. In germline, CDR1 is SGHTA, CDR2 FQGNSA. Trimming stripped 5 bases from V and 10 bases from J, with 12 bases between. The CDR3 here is CASSLRLPSPLHF. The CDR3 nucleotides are TGTGCCAGCAGCCTACGTCTACCATCACCCCTCCACTTT.

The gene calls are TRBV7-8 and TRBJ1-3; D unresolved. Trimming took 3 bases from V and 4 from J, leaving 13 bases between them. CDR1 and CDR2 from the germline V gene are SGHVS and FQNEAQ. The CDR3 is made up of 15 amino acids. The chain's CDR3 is CASSFLLGSGNTIYF. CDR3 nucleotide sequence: TGTGCCAGCAGCTTCCTCCTGGGATCGGGAAACACCATATATTTT.

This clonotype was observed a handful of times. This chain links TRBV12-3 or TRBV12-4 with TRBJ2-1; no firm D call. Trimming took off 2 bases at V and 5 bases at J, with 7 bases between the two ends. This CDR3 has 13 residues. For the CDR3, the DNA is TGTGCCAGCAGTTTACAAGAGAACAATGAGCAGTTCTTC. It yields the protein CASSLQENNEQFF.

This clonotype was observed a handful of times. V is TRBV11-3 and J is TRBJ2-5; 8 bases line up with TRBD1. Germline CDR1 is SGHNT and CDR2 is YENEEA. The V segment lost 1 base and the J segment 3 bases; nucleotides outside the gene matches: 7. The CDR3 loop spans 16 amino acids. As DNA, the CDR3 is TGTGCCAGCAGCTTAGGTCCGGGACAGGATAAAGAGACCCAGTACTTC. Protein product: CASSLGPGQDKETQYF.

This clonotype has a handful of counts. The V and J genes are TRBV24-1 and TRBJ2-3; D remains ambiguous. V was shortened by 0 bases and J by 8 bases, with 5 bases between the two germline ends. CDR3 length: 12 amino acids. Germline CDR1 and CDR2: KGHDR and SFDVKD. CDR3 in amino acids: CATSDLLGTQYF. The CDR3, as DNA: TGTGCCACCAGTGATTTGTTGGGTACGCAGTATTTT.

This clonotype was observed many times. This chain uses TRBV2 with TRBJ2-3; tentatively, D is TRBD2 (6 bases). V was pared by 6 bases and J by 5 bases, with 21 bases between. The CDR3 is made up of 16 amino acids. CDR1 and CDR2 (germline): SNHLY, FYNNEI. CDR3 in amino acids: CASREPGLRSGDTQYF. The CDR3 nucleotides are TGTGCCAGCAGAGAACCGGGACTCAGATCGGGAGATACGCAGTATTTT.

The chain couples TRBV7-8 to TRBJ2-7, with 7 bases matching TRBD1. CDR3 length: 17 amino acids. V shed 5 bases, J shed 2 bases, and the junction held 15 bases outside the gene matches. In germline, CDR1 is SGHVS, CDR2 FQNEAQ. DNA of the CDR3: TGTGCCAGCAGCCGGGCGGTACAGGGGTTTGGGACCTACGAGCAGTACTTC. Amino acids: CASSRAVQGFGTYEQYF.